The TCR beta chain described here comes from a study of blood T cell repertoires in COVID-19. Overall study: Researchers got acute and convalescent COVID-19 samples from the United States, Italy and Spain.

The germline gives CDR1 SEHNR, CDR2 FQNEAQ (reference sequence). CDR3 length: 11 amino acids. V shed 5 bases and J shed 5 bases, with 6 bases lying between them. The assay was immunoSEQ multiplex PCR, and TCRdb's table has in-frame clones only and misses some. The sample contains around 190,000 clones, approximately 80% of which appear only once. The specimen was peripheral blood. The sequence came from a human donor in a cohort sampled during active COVID-19. The chain uses TRBV7-9 and TRBJ2-5, with unresolved D. The CDR3 coding sequence is TGTGCCAGCAGCCCTTCGGAGACCCAGTACTTC. This sequence encodes CASSPSETQYF. Supplemented by reference TRBV7-9 and TRBJ2-5, the full variable domain reads DTGVSQNPRHKITKRGQNVTFRCDPISEHNRLYWYRQTLGQGPEFLTYFQNEAQLEKSRLLSDRFSAERPKGSFSTLEIQRTEQGDSAMYLCASSPSETQYFGPGTRLLVL.